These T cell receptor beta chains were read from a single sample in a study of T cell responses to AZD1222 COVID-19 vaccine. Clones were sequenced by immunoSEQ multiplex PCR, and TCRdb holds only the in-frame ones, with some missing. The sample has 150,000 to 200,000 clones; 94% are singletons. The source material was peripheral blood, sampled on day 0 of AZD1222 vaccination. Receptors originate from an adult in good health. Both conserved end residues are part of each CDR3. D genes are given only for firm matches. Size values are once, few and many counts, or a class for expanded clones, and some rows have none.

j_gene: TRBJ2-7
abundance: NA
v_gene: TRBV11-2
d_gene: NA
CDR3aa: CASSPVRDSLYEQYF
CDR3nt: TGTGCCAGCAGCCCGGTCCGGGACTCCCTCTACGAGCAGTACTTC

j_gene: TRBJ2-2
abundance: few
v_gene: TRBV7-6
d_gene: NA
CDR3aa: CASSLAVGAGELFF
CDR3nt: TGTGCCAGCAGCTTAGCGGTTGGGGCCGGGGAGCTGTTTTTT

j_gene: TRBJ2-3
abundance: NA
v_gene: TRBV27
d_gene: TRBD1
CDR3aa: CASKARDRATDTQYF
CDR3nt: TGTGCCAGCAAAGCCCGGGACAGGGCGACAGATACGCAGTATTTT

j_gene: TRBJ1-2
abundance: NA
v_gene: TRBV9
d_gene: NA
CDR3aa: CASSVDREGANYGYTF
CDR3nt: TGTGCCAGCAGCGTAGACAGGGAGGGAGCTAACTATGGCTACACCTTC

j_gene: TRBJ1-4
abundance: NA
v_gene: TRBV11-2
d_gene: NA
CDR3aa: CASSLETAATNEKLFF
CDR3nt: TGTGCCAGCAGCTTAGAGACAGCTGCAACTAATGAAAAACTGTTTTTT

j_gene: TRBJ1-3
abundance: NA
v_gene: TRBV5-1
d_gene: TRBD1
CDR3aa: CASSLSSGGSGNTIYF
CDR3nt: TGCGCCAGCAGCTTGTCGTCAGGGGGTTCTGGAAACACCATATATTTT

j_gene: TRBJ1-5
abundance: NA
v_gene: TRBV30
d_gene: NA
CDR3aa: CAWSVLRGGNQPQHF
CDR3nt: TGTGCCTGGAGTGTACTGCGGGGGGGCAATCAGCCCCAGCATTTT

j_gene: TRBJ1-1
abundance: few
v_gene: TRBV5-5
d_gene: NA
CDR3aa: CASSLVGGDTEAFF
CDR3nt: TGTGCCAGCAGCTTGGTGGGGGGAGACACTGAAGCTTTCTTT

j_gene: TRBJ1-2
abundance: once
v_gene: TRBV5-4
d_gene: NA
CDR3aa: CASSLGLPRGKIFGYTF
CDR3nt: TGTGCCAGCAGCTTGGGTCTCCCCCGAGGAAAGATTTTTGGCTACACCTTC

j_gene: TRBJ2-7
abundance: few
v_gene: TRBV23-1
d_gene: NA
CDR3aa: CARPRSEQYF
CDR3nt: TGCGCCAGACCCCGGAGCGAGCAGTACTTC

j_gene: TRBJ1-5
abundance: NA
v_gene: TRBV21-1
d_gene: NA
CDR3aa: CASSGSGADNQPQHF
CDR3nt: TGTGCCAGCAGTGGCTCGGGGGCCGATAATCAGCCCCAGCATTTT

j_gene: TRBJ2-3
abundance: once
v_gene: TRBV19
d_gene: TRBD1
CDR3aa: CASRSTQGAPDTQYF
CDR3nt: TGTGCCAGTAGGTCCACACAGGGGGCCCCAGATACGCAGTATTTT

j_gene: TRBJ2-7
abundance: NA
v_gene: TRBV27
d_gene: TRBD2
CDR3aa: CASRPGLAGVEQYF
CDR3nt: TGTGCCAGCAGACCGGGACTAGCGGGAGTTGAGCAGTACTTC

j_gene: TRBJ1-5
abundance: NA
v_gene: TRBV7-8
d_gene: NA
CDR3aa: CASSFTGLRYSNQPQHF
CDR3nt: TGTGCCAGCAGCTTTACAGGACTGAGGTATAGCAATCAGCCCCAGCATTTT

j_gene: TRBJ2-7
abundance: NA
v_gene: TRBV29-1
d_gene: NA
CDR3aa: CSVFGPQGSHEQYF
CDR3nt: TGCAGCGTTTTCGGGCCTCAAGGTTCCCACGAGCAGTACTTC

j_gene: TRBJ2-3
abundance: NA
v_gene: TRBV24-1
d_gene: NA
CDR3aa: CATSDGPRNGADTQYF
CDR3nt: TGTGCCACCAGTGATGGCCCTAGAAATGGAGCAGATACGCAGTATTTT

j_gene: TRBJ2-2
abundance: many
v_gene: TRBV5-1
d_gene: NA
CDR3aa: CASSPLDTGELFF
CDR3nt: TGCGCCAGCAGCCCGTTGGACACCGGGGAGCTGTTTTTT

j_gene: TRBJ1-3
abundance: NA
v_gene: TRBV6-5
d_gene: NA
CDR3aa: CASGVFGTSGNTIYF
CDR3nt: TGTGCCAGCGGAGTATTCGGGACATCAGGAAACACCATATATTTT

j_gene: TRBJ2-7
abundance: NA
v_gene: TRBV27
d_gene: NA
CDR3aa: CASSPDTRSYEQYF
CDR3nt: TGTGCCAGCAGTCCCGACACCCGCTCCTACGAGCAGTACTTC

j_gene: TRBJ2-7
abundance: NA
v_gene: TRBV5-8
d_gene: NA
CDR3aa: CASSRPVLKTYEQYF
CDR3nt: TGTGCCAGCAGCCGCCCCGTTCTCAAGACCTACGAGCAGTACTTC

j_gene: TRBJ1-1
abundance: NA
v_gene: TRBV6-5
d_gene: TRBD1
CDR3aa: CASSPTGPSTEAFF
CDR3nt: TGTGCCAGCAGTCCGACAGGGCCGAGCACTGAAGCTTTCTTT